This is a list of T cell receptor beta chains from one sample in a study of CD8+CD57+ T cells in acquired aplastic anemia. TCRdb re-derived calls from the reads in MiXCR, one entry per CDR3 protein. The data show hundreds of thousands of distinct CDR3 sequences, 45% to 65% seen once. The specimen was sorted CD4+, CD8+, or CD8+CD57+ T cells (not recorded which) from PBMCs. The receptor set was obtained from a human donor with severe aplastic anemia or a healthy control (not recorded which). CDR3s include the opening cysteine and the closing phenylalanine or tryptophan. Fields, in order: clone size, D gene, V gene, J gene, CDR3 DNA, CDR3 protein. The D gene is left open where the match is weak. Some rows mark clone size as missing; the rest say once, few, many or name a class of expanded clone.

NA	TRBD1	TRBV7-9	TRBJ1-1	TGTGCCAGCACCCGGACAGGGGAGAACACTGAAGCTTTCTTT	CASTRTGENTEAFF
NA	NA	TRBV7-2	TRBJ1-5	TGTGCCAGCAGCTTAACGGCGAGCAATCAGCCCCAGCATTTT	CASSLTASNQPQHF
once	NA	TRBV12-3/TRBV12-4	TRBJ1-5	TGTGCCAGCAGTTTAGACGCAGGGTCGGGGCAGCCCCAGCATTTT	CASSLDAGSGQPQHF
NA	NA	TRBV24-1	TRBJ2-2	TGTGCCACCATGAACACGAACACCGGGGAGCTGTTTTTT	CATMNTNTGELFF
NA	NA	TRBV20-1	TRBJ1-6	TGCAGTGCCCCGACAGAAAGCAATTCACCCCTCCACTTT	CSAPTESNSPLHF
many	NA	TRBV7-9	TRBJ1-5	TGTGCCAGCAGCGCCCTGCCGGGGGGAATCTTTAGCAATCAGCCCCAGCATTTT	CASSALPGGIFSNQPQHF
NA	NA	TRBV15	TRBJ2-3	TGTGCCACCAGCACTATCTTAACCGGGACAACCACAGATACGCAGTATTTT	CATSTILTGTTTDTQYF
many	TRBD2	TRBV5-1	TRBJ2-5	TGCGCCAGCAGCTTGGGGGCTAGCGGAAAAGAGACCCAGTACTTC	CASSLGASGKETQYF
NA	NA	TRBV20-1	TRBJ1-4	TGCAGTGCTAGCCTGGACGGAACTAATGAAAAACTGTTTTTT	CSASLDGTNEKLFF
NA	TRBD1	TRBV7-2	TRBJ2-1	TGTGCCAGCAGCTGGGGACAGGGGATCGATGAGCAGTTCTTC	CASSWGQGIDEQFF
once	NA	TRBV24-1	TRBJ2-7	TGTGCCACCAGTGATAAGGCCGAATCGTCTCCCTACGAGCAGTACTTC	CATSDKAESSPYEQYF
many	NA	TRBV19	TRBJ1-6	TGTGCCAGTATGGATGACAGCTCCTATAATTCACCCCTCCACTTT	CASMDDSSYNSPLHF
NA	TRBD1	TRBV9	TRBJ1-2	TGTGCCAGCAGCGTAGGCGGGACAGCTCCTATGGATGGCTACACCTTC	CASSVGGTAPMDGYTF
NA	NA	TRBV19	TRBJ1-1	TGTGCCAGTAGTATATACAGTGGTACGGGGGCTTTCTTT	CASSIYSGTGAFF
few	NA	TRBV25-1	TRBJ2-7	TGTGCCAGCAGTGGTGGGCAGGGGTCCTCCGAGCAGTACTTC	CASSGGQGSSEQYF
NA	NA	TRBV10-3	TRBJ2-1	TGTGCCGGCTGGGGGCGAGAGCAGTTCTTC	CAGWGREQFF
NA	NA	TRBV9	TRBJ2-6	TGTGCCAGCAGCCCTTACAGCTCTGGGGCCAACGTCCTGACTTTC	CASSPYSSGANVLTF
NA	NA	TRBV7-8	TRBJ1-5	TGTGCCAGCAGCTTAGGTCTGAGCAATCAGCCCCAGCATTTT	CASSLGLSNQPQHF
many	NA	TRBV5-1	TRBJ1-2	TGCGCCAGCAGCTCCGGTGGAGGGGCCTATGGCTACACCTTC	CASSSGGGAYGYTF
NA	TRBD2	TRBV20-1	TRBJ2-5	TGCAGTGCCCTGGGGGGACTAACCCAGTACTTC	CSALGGLTQYF
NA	TRBD2	TRBV27	TRBJ2-7	TGTGCCAGCAGATTACTAGCGGGGGGCTCCTACGAGCAGTACTTC	CASRLLAGGSYEQYF
many	TRBD2	TRBV11-2	TRBJ2-7	TGTGCCAGCAGCTTATCAAGCGGGGGGTACGAGCAGTACTTC	CASSLSSGGYEQYF
NA	TRBD2	TRBV9	TRBJ2-5	TGTGCCGGCAGCGTGGACCTGGGGGGGGAGACCCAGTACTTC	CAGSVDLGGETQYF
many	NA	TRBV6-1	TRBJ1-5	TGTGCCAGCAGTGAAAAGGGGGAGGGAGACAATCAGCCCCAGCATTTT	CASSEKGEGDNQPQHF
many	NA	TRBV7-8	TRBJ1-6	TGTGCCAGCAGCTTAGACTTCCAGCGTAGAGCACCCCTCCACTTT	CASSLDFQRRAPLHF
NA	NA	TRBV14	TRBJ2-5	TGTGCCAGCAGCCAAGGGGACTGGACCCAGTACTTC	CASSQGDWTQYF
many	NA	TRBV20-1	TRBJ1-2	TGCAGTGGTGGGGTGGGTAACTATGGCTACACCTTC	CSGGVGNYGYTF
many	NA	TRBV27	TRBJ1-6	TGTGCCAGCAGTACTCTTACAGGCGTTAGCTCCTATAATTCACCCCTCCACTTT	CASSTLTGVSSYNSPLHF
NA	TRBD1	TRBV10-2	TRBJ2-7	TGCGCCAGCAGTTGGGACAGATACTACGAGCAGTACTTC	CASSWDRYYEQYF
many	NA	TRBV6-5	TRBJ1-2	TGTGCCAGCAGTTACTCGACCAGGGGAGGTGGCTACACCTTC	CASSYSTRGGGYTF
NA	NA	TRBV29-1	TRBJ2-5	TGCAGCGTTGTAGGGCAGGAAGAGACCCAGTACTTC	CSVVGQEETQYF